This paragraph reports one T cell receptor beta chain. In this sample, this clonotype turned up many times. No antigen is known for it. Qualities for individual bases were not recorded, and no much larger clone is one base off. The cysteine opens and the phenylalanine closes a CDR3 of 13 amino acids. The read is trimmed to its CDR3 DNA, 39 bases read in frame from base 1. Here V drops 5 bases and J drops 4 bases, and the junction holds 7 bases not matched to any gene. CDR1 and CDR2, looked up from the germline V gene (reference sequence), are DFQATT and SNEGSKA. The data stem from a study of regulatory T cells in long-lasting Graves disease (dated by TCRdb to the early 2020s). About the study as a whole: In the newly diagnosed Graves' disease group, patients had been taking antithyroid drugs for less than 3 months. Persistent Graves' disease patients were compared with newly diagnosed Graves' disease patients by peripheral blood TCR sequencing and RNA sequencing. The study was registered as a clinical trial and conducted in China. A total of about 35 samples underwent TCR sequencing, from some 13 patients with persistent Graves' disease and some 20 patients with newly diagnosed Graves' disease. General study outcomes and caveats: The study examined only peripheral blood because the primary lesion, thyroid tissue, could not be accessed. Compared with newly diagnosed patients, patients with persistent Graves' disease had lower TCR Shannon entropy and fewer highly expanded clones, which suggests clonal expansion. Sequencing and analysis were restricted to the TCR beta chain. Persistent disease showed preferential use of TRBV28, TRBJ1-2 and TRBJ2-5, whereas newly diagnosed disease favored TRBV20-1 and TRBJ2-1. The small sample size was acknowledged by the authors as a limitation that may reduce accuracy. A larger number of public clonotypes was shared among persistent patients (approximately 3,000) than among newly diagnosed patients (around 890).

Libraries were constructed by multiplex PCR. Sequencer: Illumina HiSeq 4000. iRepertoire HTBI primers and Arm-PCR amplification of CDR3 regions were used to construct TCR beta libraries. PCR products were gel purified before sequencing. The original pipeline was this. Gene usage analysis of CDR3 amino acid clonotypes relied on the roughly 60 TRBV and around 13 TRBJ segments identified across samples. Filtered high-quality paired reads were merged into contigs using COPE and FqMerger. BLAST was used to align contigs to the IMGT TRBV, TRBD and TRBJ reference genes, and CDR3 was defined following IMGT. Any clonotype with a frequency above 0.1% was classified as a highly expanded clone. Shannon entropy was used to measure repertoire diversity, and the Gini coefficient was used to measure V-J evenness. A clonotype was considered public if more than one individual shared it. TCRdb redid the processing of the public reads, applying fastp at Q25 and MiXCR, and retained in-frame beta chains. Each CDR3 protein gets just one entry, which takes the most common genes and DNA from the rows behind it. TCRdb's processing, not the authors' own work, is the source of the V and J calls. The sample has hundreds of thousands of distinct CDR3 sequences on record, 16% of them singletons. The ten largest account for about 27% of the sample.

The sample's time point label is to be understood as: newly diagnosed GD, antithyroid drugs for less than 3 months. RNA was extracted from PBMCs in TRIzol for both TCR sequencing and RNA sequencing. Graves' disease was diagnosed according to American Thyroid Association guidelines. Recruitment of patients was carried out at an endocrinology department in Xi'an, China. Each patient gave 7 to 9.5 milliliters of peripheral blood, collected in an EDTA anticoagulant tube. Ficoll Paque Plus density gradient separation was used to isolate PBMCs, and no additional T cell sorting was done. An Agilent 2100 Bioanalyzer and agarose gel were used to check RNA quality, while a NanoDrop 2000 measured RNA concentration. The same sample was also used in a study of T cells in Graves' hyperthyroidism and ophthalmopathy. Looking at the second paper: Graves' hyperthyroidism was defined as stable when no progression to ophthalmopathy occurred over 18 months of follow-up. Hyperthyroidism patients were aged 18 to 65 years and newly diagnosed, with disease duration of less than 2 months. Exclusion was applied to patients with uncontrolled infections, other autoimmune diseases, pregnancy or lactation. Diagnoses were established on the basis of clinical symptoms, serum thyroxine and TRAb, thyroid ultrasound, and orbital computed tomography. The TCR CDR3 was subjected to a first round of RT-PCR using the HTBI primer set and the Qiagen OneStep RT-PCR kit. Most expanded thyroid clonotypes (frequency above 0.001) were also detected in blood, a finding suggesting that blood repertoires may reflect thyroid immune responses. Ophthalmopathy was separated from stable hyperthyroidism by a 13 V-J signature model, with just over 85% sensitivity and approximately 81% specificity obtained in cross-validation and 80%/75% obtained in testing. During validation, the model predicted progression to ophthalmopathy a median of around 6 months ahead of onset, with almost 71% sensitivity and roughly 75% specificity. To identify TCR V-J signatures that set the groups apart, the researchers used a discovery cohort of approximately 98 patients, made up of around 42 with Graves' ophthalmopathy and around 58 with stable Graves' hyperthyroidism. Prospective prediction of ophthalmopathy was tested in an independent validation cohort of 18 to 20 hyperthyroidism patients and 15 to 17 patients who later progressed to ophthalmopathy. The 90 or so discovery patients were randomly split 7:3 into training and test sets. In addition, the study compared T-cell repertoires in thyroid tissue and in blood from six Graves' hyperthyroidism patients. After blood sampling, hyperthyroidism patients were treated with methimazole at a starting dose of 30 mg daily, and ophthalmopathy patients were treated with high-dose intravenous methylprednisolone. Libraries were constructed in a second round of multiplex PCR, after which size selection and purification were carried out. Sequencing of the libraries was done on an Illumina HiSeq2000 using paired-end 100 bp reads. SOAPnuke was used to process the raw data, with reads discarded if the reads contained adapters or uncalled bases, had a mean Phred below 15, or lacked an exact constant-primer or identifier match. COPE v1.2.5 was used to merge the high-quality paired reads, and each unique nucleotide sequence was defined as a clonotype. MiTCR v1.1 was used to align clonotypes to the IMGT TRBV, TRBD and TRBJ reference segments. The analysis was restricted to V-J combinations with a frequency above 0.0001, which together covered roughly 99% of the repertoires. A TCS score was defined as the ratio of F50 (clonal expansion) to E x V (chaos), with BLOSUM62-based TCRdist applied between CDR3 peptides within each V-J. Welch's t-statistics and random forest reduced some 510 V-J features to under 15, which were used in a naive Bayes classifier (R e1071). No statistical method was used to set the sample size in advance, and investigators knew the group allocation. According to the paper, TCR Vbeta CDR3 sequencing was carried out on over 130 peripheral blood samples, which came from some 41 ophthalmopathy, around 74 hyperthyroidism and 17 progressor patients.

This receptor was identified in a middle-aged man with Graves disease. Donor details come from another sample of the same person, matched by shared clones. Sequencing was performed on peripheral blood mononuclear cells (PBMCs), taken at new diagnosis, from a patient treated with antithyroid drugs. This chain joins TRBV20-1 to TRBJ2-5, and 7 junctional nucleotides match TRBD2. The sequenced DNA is TGCAGTGCTGTTCGTGGCGGGAGAGAGACCCAGTACTTC. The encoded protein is CSAVRGGRETQYF.